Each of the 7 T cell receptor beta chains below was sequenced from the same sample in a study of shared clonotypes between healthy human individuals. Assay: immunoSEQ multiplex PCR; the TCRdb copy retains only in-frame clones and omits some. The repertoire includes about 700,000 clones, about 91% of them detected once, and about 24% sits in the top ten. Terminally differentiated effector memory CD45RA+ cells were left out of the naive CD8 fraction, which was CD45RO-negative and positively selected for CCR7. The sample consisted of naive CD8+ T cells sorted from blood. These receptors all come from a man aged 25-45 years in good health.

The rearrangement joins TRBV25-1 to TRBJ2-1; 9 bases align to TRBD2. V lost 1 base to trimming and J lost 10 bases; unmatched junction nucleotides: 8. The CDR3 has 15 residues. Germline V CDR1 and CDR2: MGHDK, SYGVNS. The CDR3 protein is CASSELASGNAEQFF. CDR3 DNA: TGTGCCAGCAGTGAATTGGCTAGCGGGAACGCGGAGCAGTTCTTC.

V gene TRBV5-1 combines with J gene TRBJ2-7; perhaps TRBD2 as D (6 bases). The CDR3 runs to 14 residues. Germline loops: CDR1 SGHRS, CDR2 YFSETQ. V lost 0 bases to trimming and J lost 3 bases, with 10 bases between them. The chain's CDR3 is CASSLGGSGYEQYF. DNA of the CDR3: TGCGCCAGCAGCTTGGGTGGTAGCGGCTACGAGCAGTACTTC. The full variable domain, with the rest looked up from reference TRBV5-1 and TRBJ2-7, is KAGVTQTPRYLIKTRGQQVTLSCSPISGHRSVSWYQQTPGQGLQFLFEYFSETQRNKGNFPGRFSGRQFSNSRSEMNVSTLELGDSALYLCASSLGGSGYEQYFGPGTRLTVT.

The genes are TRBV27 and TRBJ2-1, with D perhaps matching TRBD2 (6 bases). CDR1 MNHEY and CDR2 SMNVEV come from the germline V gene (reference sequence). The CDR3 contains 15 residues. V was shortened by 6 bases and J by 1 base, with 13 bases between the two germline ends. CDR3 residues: CASRLAGLSYNEQFF. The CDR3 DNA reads TGTGCCAGCAGGCTGGCGGGACTTTCCTACAATGAGCAGTTCTTC.

DNA of the CDR3: TGTGCCAGCAGCCAGACAGTCGGGGCTATCATCAAAGCTTTCTTT. Protein: CASSQTVGAIIKAFF. This chain uses TRBV28 with TRBJ1-1, with a weak D call TRBD1 (5 bases). The germline V gene has CDR1 MDHEN and CDR2 SYDVKM. The CDR3 loop spans 15 amino acids. V was cut by 6 bases and J by 9 bases, with 23 bases left in between.

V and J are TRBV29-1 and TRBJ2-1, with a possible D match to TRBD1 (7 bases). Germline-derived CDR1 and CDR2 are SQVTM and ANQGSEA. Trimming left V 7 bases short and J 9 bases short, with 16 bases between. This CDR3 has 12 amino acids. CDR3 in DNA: TGCAGCGCCAGGACAGGAGGGGTTGAGCAGTTCTTC. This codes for CSARTGGVEQFF.

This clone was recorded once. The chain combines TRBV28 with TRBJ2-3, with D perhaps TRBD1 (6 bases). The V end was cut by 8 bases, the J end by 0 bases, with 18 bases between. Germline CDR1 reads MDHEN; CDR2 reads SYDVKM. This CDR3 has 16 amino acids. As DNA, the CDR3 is TGTGCCAGCCGGCCAGGGACAACCATAAGCACAGATACGCAGTATTTT. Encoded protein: CASRPGTTISTDTQYF.

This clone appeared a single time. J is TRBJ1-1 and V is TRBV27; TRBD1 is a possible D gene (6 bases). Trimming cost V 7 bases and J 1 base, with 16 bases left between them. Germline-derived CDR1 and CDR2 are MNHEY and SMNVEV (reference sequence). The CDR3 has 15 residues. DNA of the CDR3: TGTGCCAGCACCCGAACCGGGGGCGGGAACACTGAAGCTTTCTTT. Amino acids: CASTRTGGGNTEAFF.